Following are 5 T cell receptor beta chains from one sample sequenced in a study of shared clonotypes between healthy human individuals. Generated by immunoSEQ multiplex PCR, the TCRdb table keeps only in-frame clones and is missing some. The sample includes some 2.4 million clones, under 95% seen only once; the top ten take approximately 0.35%. Material: naive CD4+ T cells from PBMCs. Subset: CD45RA+ positively selected. These receptors came from a man aged 18-30 years in good health. Some clones in this sample may be carry-over from other donors' samples.

The chain uses TRBV9 and TRBJ2-1; D remains unclear. Trimming left V 0 bases short and J 6 bases short, with 13 bases between. The V gene's germline CDR1 is SGDLS and CDR2 YYNGEE. The CDR3 has 15 amino acids. The CDR3 nucleotides read TGTGCCAGCAGCGTAGGATCCTCGTGGGGCAATGAGCAGTTCTTC. As protein: CASSVGSSWGNEQFF.

As for this clone: One end of the junction varies from germline; a read error may be responsible. The chain carries TRBV5-1 and TRBJ2-1; 7 nucleotides align to TRBD2. The CDR3 has 16 amino acids. CDR1 is SGHRS, CDR2 YFSETQ, per germline. The CDR3 reads CASGFTSESSYNEQFF. In nucleotides, the CDR3 is TGCGCCAGCGGCTTCACTAGCGAAAGCTCCTACAATGAGCAGTTCTTC.

The chain has TRBV7-6 and TRBJ2-1, with 12 bases fitting TRBD2. The germline V gene has CDR1 SGHVS and CDR2 FNYEAQ. Trimming took 3 bases from V and 4 from J; bases not matched to a gene: 16. The CDR3 is 20 residues long. CDR3 nucleotides: TGTGCCAGCAGCTTGTCGACTAGCGGGAGATCGGGCTTTACTTACAATGAGCAGTTCTTC. Amino acid sequence: CASSLSTSGRSGFTYNEQFF.

The V gene is TRBV7-6, the J gene TRBJ1-5, with D maybe TRBD1 (6 bases). The CDR3 extends over 15 amino acids. CDR1 is SGHVS, CDR2 FNYEAQ, per germline. Trimming removed 3 bases at V and 4 bases at J, with 13 bases between. The CDR3 region is CASSLEGDGNQPQHF. The CDR3 DNA reads TGTGCCAGCAGCTTGGAGGGGGATGGGAATCAGCCCCAGCATTTT.

The rearrangement joins TRBV28 to TRBJ2-2, with TRBD1 identical over 8 bases. This CDR3 contains 15 residues. V was clipped by 5 bases and J by 7 bases; unmatched bases: 9. Germline CDR1 reads MDHEN; CDR2 reads SYDVKM. The CDR3 DNA is TGTGCCAGCAGTCGGCGGGGACAGGCTCTCGGGGAGCTGTTTTTT. Encoded protein: CASSRRGQALGELFF.